The sequence of this TCR beta chain was determined in a study of shared clonotypes between healthy human individuals. CDR1 is MGHRA, CDR2 YSYEKL, per germline. The CDR3 totals 15 residues. Between the trimmed V and J ends, which lost 4 bases and 0 bases, there was a span of 10 bases. Memory CD4+ cells were the fraction left after CD45RA+ naive selection. Authors' analysis steps: With immunoSEQ giving junction-only sequences and no quality scores, filtering differed. Sequencing was performed with immunoSEQ multiplex PCR; in TCRdb, only in-frame clones are kept and a portion is missing. The DNA gave D and trimming, while V, J and clone size come from that table. In the table there are about 1.1 million clones, around 78% of which are singletons.

The rearrangement joins TRBV4-1 to TRBJ2-4; weak D call: TRBD2 (6 bases). Sequenced input: memory CD4+ T cells from PBMCs. Subset in this sample: CD45RA-negative fraction. This receptor was obtained from a man in his late teens or twenties in good health. Some clones in this sample may be carry-over from other donors' samples. The CDR3 sequence: CASSPMGLAKNIQYF. In nucleotides, the CDR3 is TGCGCCAGCAGCCCAATGGGACTAGCCAAAAACATTCAGTACTTC.